This TCR beta chain was captured by sequencing in a study of OX40 agonist ivuxolimab in advanced cancers. Background on the study: One patient with hepatocellular carcinoma and two with cutaneous melanoma, three in all, had partial responses.

This clone showed up just a few times. Its antigen is currently unknown. CDR1 and CDR2 (germline): SGHKS, YYEKEE (reference sequence). This CDR3 has 13 amino acids. The V end lost 4 bases, the J end lost 7 bases, and 15 bases lay between the germline ends. Systemic immunosuppression or a history of autoimmune disease excluded patients. Study results and limitations: Normalized T-cell clonal expansion was also low in a subset of nonresponders. Partial responders dosed at 0.1-3.0 mg/kg displayed clonal expansion ranking among the lowest.

Profiling relied on immunoSEQ multiplex PCR, and the TCRdb table lists in-frame clones only, not all of them. The sample lists around 62,000 clones; roughly nine tenths were seen once. The sample in question was CD4+ or CD8+ T cells sorted from blood, obtained in a trial of the OX40 agonist ivuxolimab. The receptor was derived from an adult with an advanced solid tumor such as melanoma, head and neck, liver or kidney cancer. The chain couples TRBV5-5 to TRBJ2-7, with D possibly called TRBD1 or TRBD2 (5 bases each). The CDR3 loop is CASSLGPAREQYF. CDR3 DNA sequence: TGTGCCAGCAGCCTGGGACCTGCCAGGGAGCAGTACTTC.